This T cell receptor beta chain was identified during a study of shared clonotypes between healthy human individuals (dated by TCRdb to the early 2020s). Regarding the study in general: A few men and a couple of women, aged 18 to 49 years, made up the cohort. For each donor, CD4 naive and CD4 memory were each run on three plates, CD8 naive on two plates, and CD8 memory on one plate. The study deeply sequenced blood TCR repertoires of 5 or 6 healthy adults to estimate repertoire size and the extent of clonotype sharing between individuals. Different laboratories and diverse techniques were used to prepare libraries and sequence TCR repertoires, to increase sequencing depth and limit assay-specific biases. Each donor's leukapheresis produced roughly between roughly 0.85 and 10 billion PBMCs. On the study overall, not on this receptor specifically: Pairwise subsampling led to the expectation that sequencing depth would affect the degree of clonotype sharing among donors. Rarefaction of sorted-subset datasets indicated incomplete sequencing despite the large sequencing depth. Compared with non-shared clonotypes, the clonotypes found in all four sorted-subset donors had higher generation probabilities. Naive subsets generally had larger estimated clonotype richness than memory subsets. Sampling was limited to blood, and TCR repertoires in tissue likely differ from TCR repertoires in blood. The genetic and exposure-history diversity represented was limited by the small number of donors. Sharing across several donors was observed for roughly 5% of naive CD4, over 3% of naive CD8, over 2% of memory CD4, and about 0.39% of memory CD8 clonotypes.

Notes on this clone: Its antigen is still unknown. Within one base of it there is no much larger clone, and no base qualities were kept.

At the junction V is shortened by 2 bases and J by 4 bases, with 8 bases in between. Including the terminal cysteine and phenylalanine, the CDR3 comprises 13 residues. The entry retains the CDR3 DNA only, 39 bases that are in frame from base 1. According to the germline V gene, CDR1 reads SGHTA and CDR2 reads FQGTGA. Using the deep immunoSEQ assay, multiplex PCR amplified TCR CDR3 regions from genomic DNA. For each cell subset, the extracted genomic DNA was distributed evenly across all wells of several immunoSEQ 96-well plates, and each plate served as one replicate. For sorted subsets, around 200 ng genomic DNA, equal to about 30,000 T cell genomes, was loaded into each replicate PCR. The purified libraries were quantified using a Qubit 3.0 fluorometer, sized with a Bioanalyzer 2100, and then quantified again using the KAPA Library Quantification kit. Each immunoSEQ 96-well plate was sequenced on its own single-read 150-cycle Illumina NextSeq 550 flow cell. On the authors' methods: Because only junctional sequences without quality scores were contained in the immunoSEQ output, filtering matching that applied to full-length reads could not be performed. To assign V/J genes and CDR3, sequences were annotated against IMGT germline references using PyIR, a Python wrapper for IgBLAST v1.9. Reads with weak V/J assignments (E-value above 1e-6), missing CDR3, stop codons, out-of-frame junctions, or ambiguous translated residues were removed. V3J clonotypes were defined by identical inferred V gene, J gene, and CDR3 amino acid sequence. To compute the percentage overlap between repertoires, the number of shared unique clonotypes was divided by the size of the smaller repertoire. Repertoire richness was assessed with RTK rarefaction, the Chao1 estimator, and Recon v2.1 estimates of unobserved clonotypes. OLGA was used to compute generation probabilities for all TCRbeta clonotypes that the gDNA method yielded from a handful of donors. The table comes from immuneACCESS by way of TCRdb, which keeps in-frame sequences with V and J called. Part of the clones is missing from these tables; in studies checked, under half for an unresolved V gene and the rest for unknown reasons. That table gives V, J and clone size, and the DNA gave D and trimming. Present in this sample are more than 1.2 million clones, 98% of which were seen just once. Roughly 0.35% of the sample comes from the top ten.

Donors were healthy HIV-negative adults with no recently reported acute infections or vaccinations. All donors were Caucasian adults living in Nashville, Tennessee, USA. CD4+ T cells were enriched by magnetic negative selection, after which naive cells were positively selected on CD45RA and the negative fraction was taken as the memory subset. Blood was collected by leukapheresis, and PBMCs were isolated by Ficoll-Histopaque density gradient centrifugation and then cryopreserved in liquid nitrogen vapor phase. Analytical flow cytometry was used to check the purity and quantity of each magnetically sorted T cell population. Each sorted fraction had its genomic DNA isolated and then quantified by UV absorbance on a Nanodrop 2000c.

Recombination connected TRBV7-3 to TRBJ1-1; the D gene lacks a confident call. The source of this sequence is a man younger than 40 in good health. Sequencing input: naive CD4+ T cells sorted from blood. The label giving this sample's cell subset or site can be read as: CD45RA+ positively selected. In nucleotide form, the sequence is TGTGCCAGCAGCTTATCGCTGGGCACTGAAGCTTTCTTT. It translates to CASSLSLGTEAFF.